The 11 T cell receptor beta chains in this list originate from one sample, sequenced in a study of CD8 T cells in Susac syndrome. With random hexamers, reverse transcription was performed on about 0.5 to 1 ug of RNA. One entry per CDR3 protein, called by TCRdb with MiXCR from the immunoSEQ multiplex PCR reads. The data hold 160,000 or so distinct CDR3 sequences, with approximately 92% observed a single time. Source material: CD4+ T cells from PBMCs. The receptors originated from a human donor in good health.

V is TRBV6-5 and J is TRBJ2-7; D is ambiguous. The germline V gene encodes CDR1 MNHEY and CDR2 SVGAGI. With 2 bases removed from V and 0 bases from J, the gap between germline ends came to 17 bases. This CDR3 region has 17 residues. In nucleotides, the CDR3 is TGTGCCAGCAGTTACCGTCCCTACCGGCCTAGCTCCTACGAGCAGTACTTC. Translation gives CASSYRPYRPSSYEQYF.

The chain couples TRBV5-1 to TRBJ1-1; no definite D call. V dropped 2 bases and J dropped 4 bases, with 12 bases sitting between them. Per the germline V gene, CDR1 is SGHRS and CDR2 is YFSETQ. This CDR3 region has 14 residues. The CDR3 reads CASSLSGKGTEAFF. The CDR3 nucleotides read TGCGCCAGCAGCTTATCGGGGAAGGGCACTGAAGCTTTCTTT.

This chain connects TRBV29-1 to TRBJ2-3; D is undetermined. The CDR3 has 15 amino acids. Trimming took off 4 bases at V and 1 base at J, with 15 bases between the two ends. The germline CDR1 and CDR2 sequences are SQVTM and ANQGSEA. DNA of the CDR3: TGCAGCGTTGGGGTGGGCCTCAGTGGCACAGATACGCAGTATTTT. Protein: CSVGVGLSGTDTQYF.

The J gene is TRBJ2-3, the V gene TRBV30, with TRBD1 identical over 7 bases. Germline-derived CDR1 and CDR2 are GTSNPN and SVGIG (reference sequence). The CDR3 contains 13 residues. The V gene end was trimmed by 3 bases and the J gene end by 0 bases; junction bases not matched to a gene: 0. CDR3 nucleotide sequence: TGTGCCTGGAGCAGGGGGAGCACAGATACGCAGTATTTT. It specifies CAWSRGSTDTQYF. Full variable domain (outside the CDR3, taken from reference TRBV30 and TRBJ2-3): SQTIHQWPATLVQPVGSPLSLECTVEGTSNPNLYWYRQAAGRGLQLLFYSVGIGQISSEVPQNLSASRPQDRQFILSSKKLLLSDSGFYLCAWSRGSTDTQYFGPGTRLTVL.

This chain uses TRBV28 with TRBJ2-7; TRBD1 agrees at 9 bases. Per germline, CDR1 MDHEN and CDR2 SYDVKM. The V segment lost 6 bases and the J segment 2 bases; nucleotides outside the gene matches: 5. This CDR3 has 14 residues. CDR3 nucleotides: TGTGCCAGCAGCCCGGGACAGGGTCCCTACGAGCAGTACTTC. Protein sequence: CASSPGQGPYEQYF. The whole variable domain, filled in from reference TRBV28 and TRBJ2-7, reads DVKVTQSSRYLVKRTGEKVFLECVQDMDHENMFWYRQDPGLGLRLIYFSYDVKMKEKGDIPEGYSVSREKKERFSLILESASTNQTSMYLCASSPGQGPYEQYFGPGTRLTVT.

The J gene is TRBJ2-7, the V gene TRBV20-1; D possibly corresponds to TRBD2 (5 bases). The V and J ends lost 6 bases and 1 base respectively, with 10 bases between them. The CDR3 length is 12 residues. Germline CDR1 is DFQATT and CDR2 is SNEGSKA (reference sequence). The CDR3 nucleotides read TGCAGTGCCCGGACTTATTCCTACGAGCAGTACTTC. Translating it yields CSARTYSYEQYF.

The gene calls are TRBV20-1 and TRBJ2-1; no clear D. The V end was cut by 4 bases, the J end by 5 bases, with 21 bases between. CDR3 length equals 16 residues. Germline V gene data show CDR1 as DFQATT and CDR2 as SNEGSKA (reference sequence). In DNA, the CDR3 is TGCAGTGCTATCGAATTGGCGCTCACTATTCACAATGAGCAGTTCTTC. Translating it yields CSAIELALTIHNEQFF.

CDR3 sequence: CASRLGWDGYTF. CDR3 nucleotide sequence: TGTGCCAGCCGGCTGGGGTGGGATGGCTACACCTTC. J is TRBJ1-2 and V is TRBV5-6; D gene unclear. V was pared by 7 bases and J by 6 bases, with 13 bases between. Per the germline V gene, CDR1 is SGHDT and CDR2 is YYEEEE. The CDR3 totals 12 residues.

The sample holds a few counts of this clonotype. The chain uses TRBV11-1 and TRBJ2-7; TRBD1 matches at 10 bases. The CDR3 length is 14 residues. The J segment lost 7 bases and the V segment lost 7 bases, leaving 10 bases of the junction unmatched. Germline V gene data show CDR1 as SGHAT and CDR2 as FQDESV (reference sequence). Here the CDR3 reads CASTTGTGVREQYF. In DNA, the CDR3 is TGTGCCAGCACGACCGGGACAGGGGTCCGGGAGCAGTACTTC.

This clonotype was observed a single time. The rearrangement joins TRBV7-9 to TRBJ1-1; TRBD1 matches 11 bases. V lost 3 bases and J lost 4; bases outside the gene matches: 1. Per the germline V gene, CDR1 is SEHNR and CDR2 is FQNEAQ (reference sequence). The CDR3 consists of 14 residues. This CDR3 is CASSFGQGATEAFF. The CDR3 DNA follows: TGTGCCAGCAGCTTCGGACAGGGGGCCACTGAAGCTTTCTTT.

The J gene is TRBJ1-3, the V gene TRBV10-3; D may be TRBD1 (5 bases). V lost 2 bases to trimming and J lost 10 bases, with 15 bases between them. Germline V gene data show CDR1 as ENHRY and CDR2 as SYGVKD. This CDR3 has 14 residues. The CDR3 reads CAISEEPQGGTIYF. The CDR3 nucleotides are TGTGCCATCAGTGAGGAGCCTCAGGGAGGAACCATATATTTT.